This is a list of T cell receptor beta chains from one sample in a study of breast tumors, draining lymph nodes, adjacent tissues. TCRdb called the multiplex PCR reads again in MiXCR, with one record for every CDR3 protein. The table has more than 200,000 distinct CDR3 sequences, approximately 30% seen once. The sequencing input was axillary lymph node tissue. Receptor source: a female donor with breast cancer. Some clones in this sample may be carry-over from other donors' samples. The CDR3 runs from the conserved cysteine through the conserved F or W. The order of the fields is clone size, J gene, D gene, V gene, CDR3 DNA, CDR3 protein. The D gene is left open where the match is weak. The listing skips clone size in some rows; elsewhere it reads once, few, many or a size class.

many TRBJ2-7 . TRBV15 TGTGCCACCAGCAGAGGAGTAGGCAGCTCCTACGAGCAGTACTTC CATSRGVGSSYEQYF
. TRBJ2-7 . TRBV7-6 TGTGCCAGCGGCTTAGACACAGCATACGATCAGTACTTC CASGLDTAYDQYF
many TRBJ1-2 . TRBV3-1 TGTGCCAGCAGCTTAACCGAGGGTAAACGGGGCTACACCTTC CASSLTEGKRGYTF
many TRBJ2-3 . TRBV20-1 TGCAGTGCTAGCGGCGACTCCTCTAGCACAGATACGCAGTATTTT CSASGDSSSTDTQYF
. TRBJ1-1 TRBD1 TRBV29-1 TGCAGCGTTGTTTCAGGGGGGACTGAAGCTTTCTTT CSVVSGGTEAFF
many TRBJ2-2 TRBD2 TRBV20-1 TGCAGTGCTAGAGATCTCGGAGCGGGAGGGCGCCACGGGGAGCTGTTTTTT CSARDLGAGGRHGELFF
. TRBJ1-2 . TRBV12-3/TRBV12-4 TGTGCCAGCAGTCCGTATACAGGGTCCTATGGCTACGCCTTC CASSPYTGSYGYAF
many TRBJ2-1 . TRBV12-3/TRBV12-4 TGTGCCAGCAGCCGTAGCACCAATGAGCAGTTCTTC CASSRSTNEQFF
few TRBJ2-1 TRBD2 TRBV5-1 TGCGCCAGCAGCTTGGGAGGTAGCGGGATCAACAATGAGCAGTTCTTC CASSLGGSGINNEQFF
. TRBJ2-1 . TRBV7-7 TGTGCTAGGGGGGCTGGGGATGAGCAGTTCTTC CARGAGDEQFF
. TRBJ2-6 TRBD2 TRBV24-1 TGTGCCACCAGTGATTATGGGACTAGCGGGAGGGCCAACGTCCTGACTTTC CATSDYGTSGRANVLTF
. TRBJ2-5 TRBD1 TRBV29-1 TGCAGCGTTTCACAGGGGGCGGATCGTGAGCCCCAGTACTTC CSVSQGADREPQYF
many TRBJ2-7 . TRBV6-1 TGTGCCAGCAGTGAAGGGGGGGGCGGCTACGAGCAGTACTTC CASSEGGGGYEQYF
many TRBJ2-1 TRBD2 TRBV12-3/TRBV12-4 TGTGCCAGCAGTTTAGCGGGACTAGCGAGGAATGAGCAGTTCTTC CASSLAGLARNEQFF
many TRBJ2-7 TRBD1 TRBV7-4 TGTGCCAGCAGCTTATGTGTTTGGGACAGGGTGGATTACGAGCAGTACTTC CASSLCVWDRVDYEQYF
many TRBJ2-7 TRBD2 TRBV5-4 TGTGCCAGCAGCCCGGACGGGGGACTAGCGGCCTACGAGCAGTACTTC CASSPDGGLAAYEQYF
few TRBJ2-7 . TRBV5-1 TGCGCCAGCAGCTTGGTATCCTACGAGCACTACTTC CASSLVSYEHYF
many TRBJ2-2 . TRBV2 TGTGCCAGCAGTGATACTAGGTCCGGCGGGGAGCTGTTTTTT CASSDTRSGGELFF
many TRBJ2-4 TRBD2 TRBV20-1 TGCAGTGCGGAGCTAGCGGGAGTATCCAAAAACATTCAGTACTTC CSAELAGVSKNIQYF
many TRBJ1-2 . TRBV7-9 TGTGCCAGCAGCTTTTGGACCCTTGGTAACTATGGCTACACCTTC CASSFWTLGNYGYTF
. TRBJ2-2 TRBD1 TRBV6-1 TGTGCCAGCCCCGGACAGGGTAGGACCGGGGAGCTGTTTTTT CASPGQGRTGELFF
many TRBJ1-2 TRBD1 TRBV2 TGTGCCAGCAGTAGGGACAGGCTCGGGAACTATGGCTACACCTTC CASSRDRLGNYGYTF
few TRBJ1-1 . TRBV7-3 TGTGCCAGCAGCCCCTCGAGTCCCGGTGAAGCTTTCTTT CASSPSSPGEAFF
. TRBJ1-6 TRBD1 TRBV2 TGTGCCAGCAGTGACGTGGGACAGGTCGGATCACCCCTCCACTTT CASSDVGQVGSPLHF
many TRBJ2-7 . TRBV20-1 TGCAGTGCTCCGAATAGACTAGGTAAATCCTACGAGCAGTACTTC CSAPNRLGKSYEQYF
many TRBJ2-2 TRBD1 TRBV24-1 TGTGCCACCAGTGAGTCGGGGTTGACAGGGGATGTCGTCGGGGAGCTGTTTTTT CATSESGLTGDVVGELFF
. TRBJ1-2 . TRBV9 TGTGCCAGCAGCAAATCCGGGACTAGGGGTCGCGGTGAGCAGTTAGGCTACACCTTC CASSKSGTRGRGEQLGYTF
. TRBJ2-2 TRBD2 TRBV24-1 TGTGCCACCAGTGATCCTGGACTAGGCGGGGAGCTGTTTTTT CATSDPGLGGELFF
many TRBJ2-1 TRBD2 TRBV4-1 TGCGCCAGCAGTCGGACTAGCGGGAGTTTCGGGCCCAAATATGAGCAGTTCTTC CASSRTSGSFGPKYEQFF
. TRBJ1-2 TRBD1 TRBV11-1 TGTGCCAGCAGCGCCGGGACAGGAAGCACGAGCGGCTACACCTTC CASSAGTGSTSGYTF
many TRBJ2-3 TRBD2 TRBV5-1 TGCGCCAGCAGCTTGGCCGGTAGGGCTAGCGGCAAGGATACGCAGTATTTT CASSLAGRASGKDTQYF
. TRBJ1-4 . TRBV2 TGTGCCAGCAGTGCCGGGGGAAGGAATGAAAAACTGTTTTTT CASSAGGRNEKLFF
many TRBJ2-1 TRBD2 TRBV6-5 TGTGCCAACGTAGCGGGAGGCCTGTTCTTC CANVAGGLFF
. TRBJ2-7 TRBD2 TRBV14 TGTGCCAGCAGCTTAGACCCACTAGCACGGGGGGGCGAGCAGTACTTC CASSLDPLARGGEQYF
many TRBJ2-5 TRBD2 TRBV20-1 TGCAGTGCTCAAATCGCCAGCGGGACGGAGACCCAGTACTTC CSAQIASGTETQYF
many TRBJ2-7 . TRBV20-1 TGCAGTGCGGACCCCGGGACTGGCTTAGAGCAGTACTTC CSADPGTGLEQYF
many TRBJ1-3 . TRBV28 TGTGCCAGCAGTTTAGGGGGCTCGAGAGGAAACACCATATATTTT CASSLGGSRGNTIYF
many TRBJ2-1 TRBD2 TRBV7-9 TGTGCCAGCAGCTTAGCAGCGGGAGGGCCCTTTGAGCAGTTCTTC CASSLAAGGPFEQFF
many TRBJ1-1 . TRBV2 TGTGCCAGCCAGACAGGAATGACTGAAGCTTTCTTT CASQTGMTEAFF
many TRBJ2-1 TRBD2 TRBV7-2 TGTGCCAGCAGCTTGGTGGGTAGCGGGAGAAAGAATGAGCAGTTCTTC CASSLVGSGRKNEQFF
. TRBJ1-6 TRBD1 TRBV9 TGTGCCAGCAGCCCAGACAGGGCCTCACCCCTCCACTTT CASSPDRASPLHF
many TRBJ2-1 . TRBV5-1 TGCGCCAGCAGCTTGTGGGCCTCCCTCAATGAGCAGTTCTTC CASSLWASLNEQFF
many TRBJ2-3 TRBD1 TRBV4-1 TGCGCCAGCAGCCAAGGGCAGGGGGGCACAGATACGCAGTATTTT CASSQGQGGTDTQYF
. TRBJ2-3 . TRBV7-9 TGTGCCAGCAGCCTTGGACAGTACACAGATACGCAGTATTTT CASSLGQYTDTQYF
. TRBJ2-2 TRBD2 TRBV2 TGTGCCAGCAGTGCGATGACTAGCGGGAGTACCGGGGAGCTGTTTTTT CASSAMTSGSTGELFF
. TRBJ2-1 . TRBV24-1 TGTGCCGCCGGTGATTTGGGAGGGGGGCATGAGCAGTTCTTC CAAGDLGGGHEQFF
once TRBJ1-3 . TRBV5-1 TGCGCCAGCAGCTTGGAAGGGGGGGGGCTTTCTGGAAACACCATATATTTT CASSLEGGGLSGNTIYF
. TRBJ2-7 TRBD1 TRBV6-5 TGTGCCAGCAGACCCGGGACAGTTAGGTACGAGCAGTACTTC CASRPGTVRYEQYF
many TRBJ1-4 TRBD1 TRBV25-1 TGTGCCAGCAGTGTCAGGGGGCATGAAAAACTGTTTTTT CASSVRGHEKLFF
. TRBJ2-2 . TRBV3-2 TGTGCCAGCAGCCAATTCTTACCCTGGCGGGAGTGCACCGGGGAGCTGTTTTTT CASSQFLPWRECTGELFF
. TRBJ1-3 TRBD1 TRBV6-1 TGTGCCAGCATAATGACAGGGACTGGAAACACCATATATTTT CASIMTGTGNTIYF
many TRBJ2-3 TRBD2 TRBV9 TGTGCCAGCAGCGCTAGGACTAGCGGGAGAGATACGCAGTATTTT CASSARTSGRDTQYF
many TRBJ2-1 TRBD2 TRBV7-7 TGTGCCAGCAGCCGCGGGGGGTTCTTC CASSRGGFF
few TRBJ2-1 TRBD1 TRBV18 TGTGCCAGCTCACCCGGGACAGGACTTAACAATGAGCAGTTCTTC CASSPGTGLNNEQFF
few TRBJ1-2 . TRBV18 TGTGCCAGCTCACCGGGCGCAGGGGAAACTGGCCACACCTTC CASSPGAGETGHTF